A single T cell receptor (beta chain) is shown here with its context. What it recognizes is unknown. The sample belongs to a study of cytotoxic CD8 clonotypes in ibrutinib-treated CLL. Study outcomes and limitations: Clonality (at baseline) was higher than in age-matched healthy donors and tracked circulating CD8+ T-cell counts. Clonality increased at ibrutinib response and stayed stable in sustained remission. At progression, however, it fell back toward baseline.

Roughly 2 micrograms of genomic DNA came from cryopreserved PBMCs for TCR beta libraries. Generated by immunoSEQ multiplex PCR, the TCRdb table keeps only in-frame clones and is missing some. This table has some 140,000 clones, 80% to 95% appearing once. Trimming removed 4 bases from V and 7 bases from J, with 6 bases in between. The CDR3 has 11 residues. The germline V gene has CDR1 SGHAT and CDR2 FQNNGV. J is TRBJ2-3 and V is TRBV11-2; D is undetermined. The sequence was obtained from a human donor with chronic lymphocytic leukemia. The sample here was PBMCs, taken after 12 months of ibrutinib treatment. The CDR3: CASSSLNTQYF. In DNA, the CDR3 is TGTGCCAGCAGCTCCCTCAATACGCAGTATTTT. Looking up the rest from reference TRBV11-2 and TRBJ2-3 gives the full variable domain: EAGVAQSPRYKIIEKRQSVAFWCNPISGHATLYWYQQILGQGPKLLIQFQNNGVVDDSQLPKDRFSAERLKGVDSTLKIQPAKLEDSAVYLCASSSLNTQYFGPGTRLTVL.